These 7 T cell receptor beta chains share one sample of origin, sequenced in a study of T-cell reconstitution after alpha-beta-depleted transplantation in children. TCRbeta library preparation incorporated unique molecular identifiers. One entry per CDR3 protein results from TCRdb running MiXCR on the PCR reads. The table lists tens of thousands of distinct CDR3 sequences, over 4.5% of them singletons, with under 35% in the top ten. The sample here was PBMCs, mostly from graft donor cells, taken 60 days after TCRalphabeta/CD19-depleted stem cell transplant. All receptors come from a female patient aged 2-9 years who had a stem cell transplant for aplastic anemia, so the T cells may come from the graft donor.

In its sample, this clonotype was seen many times. The chain joins TRBV5-1 to TRBJ2-7, with D possibly TRBD1 on 6 matching bases. The V and J ends lost 7 bases and 6 bases respectively, with 20 bases between them. Germline CDR1 reads SGHRS; CDR2 reads YFSETQ. This CDR3 comprises 14 residues. CDR3: CASGTGDRGGEQYF. In DNA form, the CDR3 reads TGCGCCAGCGGAACAGGTGATCGAGGGGGCGAGCAGTACTTC. Full variable domain (remainder filled in from reference TRBV5-1 and TRBJ2-7): KAGVTQTPRYLIKTRGQQVTLSCSPISGHRSVSWYQQTPGQGLQFLFEYFSETQRNKGNFPGRFSGRQFSNSRSEMNVSTLELGDSALYLCASGTGDRGGEQYFGPGTRLTVT.

This clonotype was seen repeatedly, ten times or more. This sequence joins TRBV10-3 and TRBJ1-4; D uncertain. This CDR3 has 13 amino acids. Deletions cut 3 bases from V and 10 bases from J, with 12 bases between. From germline, CDR1 is ENHRY and CDR2 SYGVKD. The CDR3 here is CAISELGDGKLFF. The CDR3 nucleotides are TGTGCCATCAGTGAATTGGGTGATGGAAAACTGTTTTTT.

This clonotype was detected many times. The chain carries TRBV12-3 or TRBV12-4 and TRBJ2-7; D is possibly TRBD1 (5 bases). V dropped 6 bases and J dropped 1 base, with 16 bases sitting between them. CDR3 length: 15 amino acids. CDR3 protein: CASSPRQGPSYEQYF. The CDR3 DNA sequence: TGTGCCAGCAGCCCCAGGCAGGGTCCTTCCTACGAGCAGTACTTC.

This clonotype was seen a few times. The chain has TRBV20-1 and TRBJ1-1, with D perhaps TRBD1 (5 bases). The CDR3 length is 14 residues. Trimming stripped 3 bases from V and 0 bases from J, with 11 bases between. CDR1 and CDR2 from the germline V gene are DFQATT and SNEGSKA (reference sequence). Written as DNA, the CDR3 is TGCAGTGCTAGCATCGGGGGGATGAACACTGAAGCTTTCTTT. Protein: CSASIGGMNTEAFF.

This clonotype was counted ten times or more. The chain recombines TRBV9 with TRBJ2-1; 8 bases are a match to TRBD2. The CDR3 runs 15 residues. The V gene's germline CDR1 is SGDLS and CDR2 YYNGEE. The V and J ends lost 1 base and 0 bases, in that order; junction bases with no gene match: 0. CDR3 loop: CASSVSGSSYNEQFF. The CDR3 nucleotides read TGTGCCAGCAGCGTAAGCGGGAGCTCCTACAATGAGCAGTTCTTC.

This clonotype has a count of ten or more. At one of its ends the junction is not consistent with the germline gene, which may arise from a read error. The J gene is TRBJ2-2, the V gene TRBV18, with D perhaps TRBD1 (5 bases). Germline CDR1 and CDR2: KGHSH and LQKENI. The CDR3 spans 13 residues. CDR3 protein: CSSSGSATGELFF. CDR3 sequence (DNA): TGTTCCAGCTCAGGGTCGGCCACCGGGGAGCTGTTTTTT.

With regard to this clonotype: Just one base apart from a much larger clone, this may be a read error. The chain recombines TRBV2 with TRBJ1-4; perhaps TRBD1 as D (5 bases). The CDR3 loop spans 14 amino acids. The V gene's germline CDR1 is SNHLY and CDR2 FYNNEI. The CDR3, as DNA: TGTGCCAGCACTGCGGGCCGGGGGAATGATAAACTGTTTTTT. Translated, it gives CASTAGRGNDKLFF.